This T cell receptor (beta chain) was identified during a study of blood T cell repertoires in COVID-19. Libraries were prepared by immunoSEQ multiplex PCR; TCRdb keeps only in-frame clonotypes and omits some of them. The sample contains 35,000 to 50,000 clones, roughly 85% of which appear only once. Trimming at V came to 3 bases and at J to 8 bases, leaving 8 bases not matched to a gene. Germline loops: CDR1 WNHNN, CDR2 SYGVQD (reference sequence). The CDR3 consists of 15 residues. Material for sequencing was peripheral blood. The chain recombines TRBV10-1 with TRBJ2-3; 10 bases align to TRBD2. The source of this sequence is a human donor in a cohort sampled during active COVID-19. CDR3 nucleotide sequence: TGCGCCAGCAGTGACCAGCGGGGGGGTATTGGTACGCAGTATTTT. This gives the protein CASSDQRGGIGTQYF.